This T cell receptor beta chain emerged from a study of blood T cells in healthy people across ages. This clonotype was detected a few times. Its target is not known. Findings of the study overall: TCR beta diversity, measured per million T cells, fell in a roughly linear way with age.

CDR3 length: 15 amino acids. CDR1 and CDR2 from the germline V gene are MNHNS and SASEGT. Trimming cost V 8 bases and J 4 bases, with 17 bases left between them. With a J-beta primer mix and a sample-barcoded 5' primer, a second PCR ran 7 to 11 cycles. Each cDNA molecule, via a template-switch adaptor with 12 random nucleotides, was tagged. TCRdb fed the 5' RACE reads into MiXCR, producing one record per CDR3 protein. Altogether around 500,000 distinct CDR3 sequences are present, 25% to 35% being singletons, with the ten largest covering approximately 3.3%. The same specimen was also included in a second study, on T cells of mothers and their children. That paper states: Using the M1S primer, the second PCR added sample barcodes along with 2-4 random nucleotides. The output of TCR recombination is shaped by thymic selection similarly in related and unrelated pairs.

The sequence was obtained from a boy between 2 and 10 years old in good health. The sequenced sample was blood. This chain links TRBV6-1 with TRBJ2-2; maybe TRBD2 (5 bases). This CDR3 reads CASPSGENTTGELFF. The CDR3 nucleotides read TGTGCCAGCCCTTCCGGGGAAAACACCACCGGGGAGCTGTTTTTT.